This TCR beta chain was recorded in a study of T cells in Graves' hyperthyroidism and ophthalmopathy. Overall study results and limits: The blood repertoire included most of the expanded thyroid clonotypes above 0.001. From stable hyperthyroidism, ophthalmopathy was set apart by a 13 V-J model.

This clonotype came up many times. The antigen remains unidentified. If no ophthalmopathy progression occurred within 18 months, Graves' hyperthyroidism was stable. The germline V gene encodes CDR1 SGHRS and CDR2 YFSETQ. V was pared by 0 bases and J by 8 bases, with 4 bases of the junction left unmatched. CDR3 length equals 14 residues. Amplification targeted TCR beta CDR3 regions from RNA transcripts. HTBI primers were employed in a first-round RT-PCR of the TCR CDR3. TCRdb re-called the multiplex PCR reads through MiXCR, storing one row per CDR3 protein. The repertoire has roughly 420,000 distinct CDR3 sequences, around a sixth of them found once; the top ten carry 14%.

Material for sequencing was blood. This clonotype was obtained from a woman aged 18 to 35 with Graves' hyperthyroidism. V is TRBV5-1 and J is TRBJ2-1, with 8 positions matching TRBD1. Here the CDR3 reads CASSLETGDDEQFF. The CDR3 coding sequence is TGCGCCAGCAGCTTGGAGACAGGGGATGATGAGCAGTTCTTC.